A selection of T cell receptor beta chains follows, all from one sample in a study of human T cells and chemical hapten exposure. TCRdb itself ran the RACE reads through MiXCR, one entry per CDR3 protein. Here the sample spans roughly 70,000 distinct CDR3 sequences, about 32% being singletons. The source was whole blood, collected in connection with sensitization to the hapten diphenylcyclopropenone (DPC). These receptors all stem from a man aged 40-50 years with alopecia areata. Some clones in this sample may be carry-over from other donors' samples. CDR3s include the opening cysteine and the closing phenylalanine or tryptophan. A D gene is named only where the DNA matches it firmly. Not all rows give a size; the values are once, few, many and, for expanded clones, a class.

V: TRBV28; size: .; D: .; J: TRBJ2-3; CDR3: CASKGGHATDTQYF; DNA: TGTGCCAGCAAGGGGGGCCACGCCACAGATACGCAGTATTTT
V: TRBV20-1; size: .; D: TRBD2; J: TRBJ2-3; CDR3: CSAPKGLSPNTDTQYF; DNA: TGCAGTGCTCCCAAGGGACTATCGCCAAACACAGATACGCAGTATTTT
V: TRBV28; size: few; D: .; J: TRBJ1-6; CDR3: CASSPLWGAGTANSPLHF; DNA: TGTGCCAGCAGTCCCCTTTGGGGAGCCGGTACTGCCAATTCACCCCTCCACTTT
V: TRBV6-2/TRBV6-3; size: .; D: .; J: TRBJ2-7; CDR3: CASSYGGTVSYEQYF; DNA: TGTGCCAGCAGTTACGGCGGGACGGTATCCTACGAGCAGTACTTC
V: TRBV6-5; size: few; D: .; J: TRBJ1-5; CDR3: CASRPTGLGNQPQHF; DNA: TGTGCCAGCAGGCCTACAGGGTTAGGCAATCAGCCCCAGCATTTT
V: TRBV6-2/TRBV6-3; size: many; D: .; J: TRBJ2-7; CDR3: CASSPRGEQYF; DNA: TGTGCCAGCAGCCCTAGGGGCGAGCAGTACTTC
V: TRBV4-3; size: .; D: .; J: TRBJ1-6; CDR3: CASSQDQGLNSPLHF; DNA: TGCGCCAGCAGCCAAGATCAGGGACTTAATTCACCCCTCCACTTT
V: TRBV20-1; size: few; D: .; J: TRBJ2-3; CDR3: CSPWDSTDTQYF; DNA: TGCAGTCCTTGGGACAGCACAGATACGCAGTATTTT
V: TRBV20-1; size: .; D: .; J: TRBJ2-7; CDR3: CSARETVEQYF; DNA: TGCAGTGCTAGAGAAACTGTGGAGCAGTACTTC
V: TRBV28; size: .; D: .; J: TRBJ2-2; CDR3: CASSSGTTNTGELFF; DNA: TGTGCCAGCAGTTCCGGGACCACGAACACCGGGGAGCTGTTTTTT
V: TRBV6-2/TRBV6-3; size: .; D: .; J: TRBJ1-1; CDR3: CASSYSKGSEAFF; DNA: TGTGCCAGCAGTTACTCGAAGGGGAGTGAAGCTTTCTTT
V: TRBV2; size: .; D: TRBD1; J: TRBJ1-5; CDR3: CASSELGQWSNQPQHF; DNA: TGTGCCAGCAGTGAATTGGGACAGTGGAGCAATCAGCCCCAGCATTTT